This T cell receptor beta chain was sequenced during a study of T cell responses to AZD1222 COVID-19 vaccine. Notes on the study in general: Across the whole spike, CD4 TCRs peaked at regions 160-218 and 743-854. Unmutated regions of variants are reportedly targeted by nearly half of spike-specific TCRs.

The protocol was immunoSEQ multiplex PCR, while the TCRdb copy is restricted to in-frame clones and leaves out a portion. This repertoire shows approximately 130,000 clones, 93% found once; its top ten account for roughly 0.91%. This CDR3 spans 14 amino acids. The V end was cut by 0 bases, the J end by 1 base, with 8 bases between. Germline assignment: CDR1 SGHNT and CDR2 YYREEE (reference sequence). As concerns this clone: Antigen specificity is unknown.

The sequences come from peripheral blood, collected on day 0 of AZD1222 vaccination. The clonotype was recovered from an adult in good health. The genes are TRBV5-4 and TRBJ2-7; maybe TRBD2 (6 bases). The CDR3 loop reads CASSLDGGSYEQYF. DNA for the CDR3: TGTGCCAGCAGCTTGGACGGGGGATCCTACGAGCAGTACTTC. Drawing the rest from reference TRBV5-4 and TRBJ2-7, the complete variable domain is ETGVTQSPTHLIKTRGQQVTLRCSSQSGHNTVSWYQQALGQGPQFIFQYYREEENGRGNFPPRFSGLQFPNYSSELNVNALELDDSALYLCASSLDGGSYEQYFGPGTRLTVT.